This T cell receptor beta chain was recorded in a study of T cells expressing NK-cell markers. The overall study: Among eight sequenced donors, seven carried HCMV seropositivity while one was seronegative.

The TCR beta cDNA came from 5'RACE template switching with UMIs. TCRdb re-called the 5' RACE reads and gives one entry per CDR3 protein, without DNA. In all, the sample yields more than 90,000 distinct CDR3 sequences. About this clonotype: Its antigen remains unidentified.

Study-wide results and caveats: What remained unclear was the HCMV specificity of expanded NKG2C+ T cell clones. For about 6 donors, the dominant NKG2C+ clonotypes made up about 1.0-7.5% of their CD8+ T cells.

This clonotype was obtained from a woman between 18 and 70 years old in good health. Sequences were obtained from blood T cells: a sorted CD56 or NKG2C T cell subset, CD4+ or CD8+ T cells, or bulk PBMC T cells (not recorded which).

CDR3 amino acids: CASSHGGVDQPQHF. V and J are TRBV4-3 and TRBJ1-5; with no DNA, the TCRdb D assignment of TRBD1 cannot be verified. The length of the CDR3 is 14 residues. Germline CDR1 and CDR2: LGHNA and YSLEER.